The source of this TCR beta chain is a study of cytomegalovirus exposure and HLA in healthy donors. Libraries were prepared by immunoSEQ multiplex PCR; TCRdb keeps only in-frame clonotypes and omits some of them. The table lists tens of thousands of clones, 70% to 90% of them singletons. The germline CDR1 and CDR2 sequences are MDHEN and SYDVKM. The V end was cut by 7 bases, the J end by 7 bases, with 10 bases between. The CDR3 extends over 11 amino acids. As for this clone: Its antigen remains unknown.

Study findings and constraints: In the 120 or so validation repertoires, just under 95% of cluster scores exceeded 0, per a later analysis. The authors enumerated over 150 TCR beta chains as linked to cytomegalovirus. With high specificity and sensitivity, the classifier reportedly diagnosed cytomegalovirus status. In vitro work confirmed that a few CMV-associated chains recognize CMV antigens.

The source of this sequence is a woman younger than 30 in good health and CMV-seropositive. Sample: PBMCs. The chain employs TRBV28 and TRBJ1-2, with D perhaps TRBD1 (5 bases). The CDR3 nucleotides are TGTGCCAGCAAGAGCGGGGGTGGCTACACCTTC. Encoded protein: CASKSGGGYTF.